The rows below give T cell receptor beta chains drawn from one sample of a study of blood T cell repertoires in COVID-19. The table came from immunoSEQ multiplex PCR; TCRdb's copy has only in-frame clones and leaves some out. The sample includes over 250,000 clones, roughly 87% seen only once; the top ten take roughly 15%. The specimen sequenced was peripheral blood. The receptor source for this set is a human donor in a cohort sampled during active COVID-19. The CDR3 runs from the conserved cysteine through the conserved F or W. The D gene is left open where the match is weak. Clone size is not always given. Where it is, it says once, few, many or a class for expanded clones.

V gene	D gene	J gene	clone size	CDR3 DNA	CDR3 protein
TRBV7-8	TRBD1	TRBJ2-5	-	TGTGCCAGCAGCTTAGCAGCGACAGGGGTCCGCGAGACCCAGTACTTC	CASSLAATGVRETQYF
TRBV3-1/TRBV3-2	-	TRBJ2-5	-	TGTGCCAGCAGCCAAGTGGGGGGGCCCGGGGAGACCCAGTACTTC	CASSQVGGPGETQYF
TRBV6-6	-	TRBJ2-1	once	TGTGCCAGCAGTTACGCCGGGAGCTCCTACAATGAGCAGTTCTTC	CASSYAGSSYNEQFF
TRBV28	-	TRBJ1-1	-	TGTGCCAGCAGTTCAGTTACCTTGAACACTGAAGCTTTCTTT	CASSSVTLNTEAFF
TRBV18	TRBD2	TRBJ2-3	-	TGTGCCAGCTCATTACTAGCGGGAGCCTATTCTAGCACAGATACGCAGTATTTT	CASSLLAGAYSSTDTQYF
TRBV7-2	TRBD1	TRBJ2-2	few	TGTGCCAGCAGCTTTTACAGGGGTCGGTCCGGGGAGCTGTTTTTT	CASSFYRGRSGELFF
TRBV2	TRBD1	TRBJ2-7	few	TGTGCCAGCCACGGACAGGGGCTTGGCTCCTACGAGCAGTACTTC	CASHGQGLGSYEQYF
TRBV5-6	-	TRBJ1-5	-	TGTGCCAGCAGCTTGGCCGGGGGGGCTCAGCCCCAGCATTTT	CASSLAGGAQPQHF
TRBV5-1	-	TRBJ2-7	-	TGCGCCAGCAGCTTGGACCAGGGAAGACACGAGCAGTACTTC	CASSLDQGRHEQYF
TRBV25-1	-	TRBJ2-7	-	TGTGCCAGCAACCGGTCTGAGCAGTACTTC	CASNRSEQYF
TRBV5-4	-	TRBJ1-4	-	TGTGCCAGCAGCCTCACTACAGGGAATGGGCCTAATGAAAAACTGTTTTTT	CASSLTTGNGPNEKLFF
TRBV19	-	TRBJ1-1	-	TGTGCCAGTAGTTCCCGAAGACAGAACACTGAAGCTTTCTTT	CASSSRRQNTEAFF
TRBV5-1	-	TRBJ2-2	-	TGCGCCAGCAGCGCAGACTCCGGGGAGCTGTTTTTT	CASSADSGELFF
TRBV6-2/TRBV6-3	-	TRBJ2-2	once	TGTGCCAGCAGTTACGCGATCACCCGGAACACCGGGGAGCTGTTTTTT	CASSYAITRNTGELFF
TRBV7-3	-	TRBJ2-3	-	TGTGCCAGCAGCGCCTCTCGAGCAACAGATACGCAGTATTTT	CASSASRATDTQYF
TRBV6-5	-	TRBJ2-7	-	TGTGCCAGCGGGGGGGGCTACTACGAGCAGTACTTC	CASGGGYYEQYF
TRBV9	-	TRBJ2-3	-	TGTGCCAGCAGCGTATCGGGTCGAACAGATACGCAGTATTTT	CASSVSGRTDTQYF
TRBV7-2	-	TRBJ2-3	-	TGTGCCAGCACCTACGGCACAGATACGCAGTATTTT	CASTYGTDTQYF
TRBV6-6	-	TRBJ2-1	-	TGTGCCAGCAGGTCCGACAGTCGGGCCTACAATGAGCAGTTCTTC	CASRSDSRAYNEQFF
TRBV7-9	-	TRBJ1-2	many	TGTGCCAGCAGCACCGCCGGGAACGCCGTCTATGGCTACACCTTC	CASSTAGNAVYGYTF
TRBV28	-	TRBJ1-5	-	TGTGCCAGCAGGAGGAACAGCAATCAGCCCCAGCATTTT	CASRRNSNQPQHF
TRBV10-3	-	TRBJ2-1	once	TGTGCCATCAGGTCCGATGAGCAGTTCTTC	CAIRSDEQFF
TRBV19	-	TRBJ2-2	-	TGTGCCAGTAGTATAGATCCGGTGAACACCGGGGAGCTGTTTTTT	CASSIDPVNTGELFF
TRBV27	TRBD2	TRBJ2-7	-	TGTGCCAGCAGTTCGACGGGAGGGATCTCCTACGAGCAGTACTTC	CASSSTGGISYEQYF
TRBV25-1	TRBD1	TRBJ1-4	-	TGTGCCAGCAGTAGGGACAGCCTTGCAACTAATGAAAAACTGTTTTTT	CASSRDSLATNEKLFF
TRBV2	TRBD2	TRBJ2-1	-	TGTGCCAGCAGCGCAGCACTGATAGCGGGAGGCCTCGATGAGCAGTTCTTC	CASSAALIAGGLDEQFF
TRBV9	TRBD2	TRBJ2-2	-	TGTGCCAGCAGCCCGGGACTAGCGGGAGGAACGGGGGAGCTGTTTTTT	CASSPGLAGGTGELFF
TRBV20-1	-	TRBJ1-2	-	TGCAGTGCAATGGACATGAACGGCTACACCTTC	CSAMDMNGYTF
TRBV5-4	TRBD2	TRBJ2-1	-	TGTGCCAGCAGCCTCGGACTAGCGGGGGACAATGAGCAGTTCTTC	CASSLGLAGDNEQFF
TRBV19	TRBD1	TRBJ1-3	-	TGTGCCAGTAGTACCGGGACAGGTGGAAACACCATATATTTT	CASSTGTGGNTIYF